This T cell receptor (beta chain) was sequenced for a study of CD8 T cells in Susac syndrome. Broader study findings: The study admitted that it had a relatively small number of individuals in its TCR sequencing and HLA analysis.

Random hexamers were used to reverse transcribe an amount of about 0.5 to 1 ug RNA. MiXCR, run by TCRdb on the immunoSEQ multiplex PCR reads, gives a single entry per CDR3 protein. The sample lists fewer than 350,000 distinct CDR3 sequences; roughly 94% were seen once. The multiple sclerosis controls consisted of treatment-naive patients with relapsing-remitting disease, either stable or active. Negative isolation was used for CD8+ and CD4+ T cells, and FACS enrichment was applied to TEMRA cells. Comment on this clonotype: The antigen is not known.

V shed 6 bases and J shed 3 bases, with 8 bases lying between them. This CDR3 comprises 12 residues. The V gene's germline CDR1 is LNHDA and CDR2 SQIVND (reference sequence). Sequencing used CD4+ T cells from PBMCs. This chain connects TRBV19 to TRBJ1-1, with D possibly being TRBD1 (5 bases). This receptor was taken from a human donor with multiple sclerosis. The CDR3 protein is CASRRGYTEAFF. CDR3 DNA sequence: TGTGCCAGTAGAAGGGGCTACACTGAAGCTTTCTTT.